These 28 T cell receptor beta chains were all obtained from the same sample, sequenced in a study of blood T cell repertoires in COVID-19 (dated by TCRdb to 2018 to 2020). Libraries were built with the immunoSEQ multiplex PCR assay. TCRdb holds this immuneACCESS table with in-frame rearrangements only. Some clones are missing; in checked studies, unresolved V genes explain under half, and the rest has no known cause. Present in this sample are around 130,000 clones, over 80% of which were seen just once. The ten top clones hold about 9.6% of the sample. Source material: peripheral blood. These receptors all come from a middle-aged man with active or convalescent COVID-19.

V is TRBV7-2 and J is TRBJ1-1; TRBD1 is a possible D gene (6 bases). Trimming left V 3 bases short and J 5 bases short, with 16 bases between. Germline values: CDR1 SGHTA, CDR2 FQGNSA. The CDR3 covers 15 residues. For the CDR3, the DNA is TGTGCCAGCAGCTTTGTTGTAGGGGGTGGGACTGAAGCTTTCTTT. Its translation: CASSFVVGGGTEAFF.

The rearrangement uses TRBV9 and TRBJ1-6; D is unclear. The CDR3 is 13 residues long. Germline CDR1 reads SGDLS; CDR2 reads YYNGEE. Trimming took 0 bases from V and 7 from J, leaving 5 bases between them. The CDR3 protein is CASSVAPNSPLHF. The CDR3 region has the DNA TGTGCCAGCAGCGTAGCTCCCAATTCACCCCTCCACTTT.

The V gene is TRBV9, the J gene TRBJ2-3; 10 bases fit TRBD2. This CDR3 spans 15 amino acids. The V gene end was trimmed by 1 base and the J gene end by 2 bases; junction bases not matched to a gene: 1. Looked up from germline, CDR1 is SGDLS and CDR2 is YYNGEE. DNA of the CDR3: TGTGCCAGCAGCGTACTAGCGGGGGCCACAGATACGCAGTATTTT. Protein product: CASSVLAGATDTQYF.

The chain couples TRBV10-2 to TRBJ2-7, with 9 nucleotides matching TRBD1. The CDR3 sequence is 15 residues long. The V and J ends lost 5 bases and 4 bases, in that order; junction bases with no gene match: 9. Looked up from germline, CDR1 is WSHSY and CDR2 is SAAADI. Here the CDR3 reads CASSTGTGSGYEQYF. The CDR3 DNA follows: TGCGCCAGCAGTACCGGGACAGGGAGTGGTTACGAGCAGTACTTC.

This chain links TRBV27 with TRBJ1-2, with D perhaps TRBD1 (5 bases). This CDR3 region has 14 residues. The germline gives CDR1 MNHEY, CDR2 SMNVEV (reference sequence). The V end lost 3 bases, the J end lost 7 bases, and 15 bases lay between the germline ends. CDR3 loop: CASSFGGMQGGYTF. In DNA form, the CDR3 reads TGTGCCAGCAGTTTCGGGGGTATGCAGGGTGGCTACACCTTC.

The rearrangement links TRBV10-3 to TRBJ1-6; D perhaps matches TRBD1 (6 bases). There are 17 residues in the CDR3. Germline V gene data show CDR1 as ENHRY and CDR2 as SYGVKD. Trimming removed 0 bases from V and 7 bases from J, with 16 bases in between. CDR3 bases: TGTGCCATCAGTGAGTCGACGCACAGGGAGGGAAATTCACCCCTCCACTTT. Amino acids: CAISESTHREGNSPLHF.

This chain links TRBV5-1 with TRBJ1-2; D might be TRBD1 (6 bases). The CDR3 is made up of 13 amino acids. V was cut by 3 bases and J by 8 bases, with 14 bases left in between. CDR1 is SGHRS, CDR2 YFSETQ, per germline. The chain's CDR3 is CASSSQGKGGYTF. CDR3 sequence (DNA): TGCGCCAGCAGCTCCCAGGGGAAAGGGGGCTACACCTTC. The entire variable domain, with the rest obtained from reference TRBV5-1 and TRBJ1-2, is as follows: KAGVTQTPRYLIKTRGQQVTLSCSPISGHRSVSWYQQTPGQGLQFLFEYFSETQRNKGNFPGRFSGRQFSNSRSEMNVSTLELGDSALYLCASSSQGKGGYTFGSGTRLTVV.

This clone came up once. The chain combines TRBV30 with TRBJ2-1; TRBD1 matches at 9 bases. The CDR3 has 14 residues. The V and J ends lost 7 bases and 4 bases, in that order; junction bases with no gene match: 8. Germline V gene data show CDR1 as GTSNPN and CDR2 as SVGIG (reference sequence). As DNA, the CDR3 is TGTGCCTTAACCGGGACAGGGTCGTACAATGAGCAGTTCTTC. Protein: CALTGTGSYNEQFF. Drawing the rest from reference TRBV30 and TRBJ2-1, the complete variable domain is SQTIHQWPATLVQPVGSPLSLECTVEGTSNPNLYWYRQAAGRGLQLLFYSVGIGQISSEVPQNLSASRPQDRQFILSSKKLLLSDSGFYLCALTGTGSYNEQFFGPGTRLTVL.

The chain employs TRBV7-2 and TRBJ2-1; no firm D call. V gave up 5 bases and J gave up 8 bases, with 10 bases separating them. This CDR3 has 12 amino acids. Germline values: CDR1 SGHTA, CDR2 FQGNSA. This chain's CDR3 is CASSPRVDEQFF. As DNA, the CDR3 is TGTGCCAGCAGCCCCCGGGTGGATGAGCAGTTCTTC. Full variable domain (outside the CDR3, taken from reference TRBV7-2 and TRBJ2-1): GAGVSQSPSNKVTEKGKDVELRCDPISGHTALYWYRQSLGQGLEFLIYFQGNSAPDKSGLPSDRFSAERTGGSVSTLTIQRTQQEDSAVYLCASSPRVDEQFFGPGTRLTVL.

The sample holds one count of this clone. The chain joins TRBV4-2 to TRBJ1-5, with D perhaps matching TRBD1 (5 bases). Between the trimmed V and J ends, which lost 0 bases and 6 bases, there was a span of 9 bases. This CDR3 is 14 amino acids long. CDR1 and CDR2 (germline): LGHNA, YNFKEQ. The CDR3 region is CASSQDSGVQPQHF. The CDR3 nucleotides read TGTGCCAGCAGCCAAGATTCGGGGGTTCAGCCCCAGCATTTT.

The gene calls are TRBV9 and TRBJ2-2, with D possibly TRBD1 on 6 matching bases. Looked up from germline, CDR1 is SGDLS and CDR2 is YYNGEE. The CDR3 is 16 amino acids. V was clipped by 0 bases and J by 0 bases, with 9 bases between them. The CDR3 protein is CASSVGGGSNTGELFF. DNA of the CDR3: TGTGCCAGCAGCGTAGGAGGGGGTTCGAACACCGGGGAGCTGTTTTTT.

The chain links TRBV6-6 to TRBJ1-1; D is unresolved. Trimming cost V 0 bases and J 4 bases, with 9 bases left between them. This CDR3 has 14 amino acids. Germline V lookup: CDR1 MNHNY, CDR2 SVGAGI (reference sequence). CDR3 loop: CASSYSPGITEAFF. CDR3 sequence (DNA): TGTGCCAGCAGTTACTCGCCGGGGATCACTGAAGCTTTCTTT.

This chain links TRBV5-6 with TRBJ1-2; TRBD1 matches 9 bases. The germline V gene encodes CDR1 SGHDT and CDR2 YYEEEE. The CDR3 spans 17 residues. J was trimmed by 3 bases and V by 1 base; bases with no gene match: 10. The CDR3 DNA is TGTGCCAGCAGCTTGTCCATCACAGGGGGCGCGGACTATGGCTACACCTTC. As protein: CASSLSITGGADYGYTF.

V and J are TRBV15 and TRBJ1-5, with TRBD1 matching 7 bases. The ends lost 2 bases at V and 7 bases at J; junction bases unmatched: 8. CDR3 length: 15 residues. CDR1 and CDR2 from the germline V gene are LNHNV and YYDKDF (reference sequence). In nucleotides, the CDR3 is TGTGCCACCAGCAGATCGACAGGGTTGCAACAGCCCCAGCATTTT. Protein product: CATSRSTGLQQPQHF.

This chain connects TRBV6-5 to TRBJ1-4; D remains ambiguous. Germline-derived CDR1 and CDR2 are MNHEY and SVGAGI. The V gene lost 6 bases and the J gene lost 8 bases, with 13 bases spanning the gap. The CDR3 loop spans 13 amino acids. The CDR3 nucleotides read TGTGCCAGCAGAACAACCGGGGTAGAAAAACTGTTTTTT. Its translation is CASRTTGVEKLFF.

This chain joins TRBV6-5 and TRBJ1-4; no clear D gene. With 8 bases removed from V and 0 bases from J, the gap between germline ends came to 10 bases. CDR1 and CDR2 from the germline V gene are MNHEY and SVGAGI. The CDR3 extends over 14 amino acids. The CDR3 region is CASEPGTTNEKLFF. The DNA of the CDR3 is TGTGCCAGCGAACCCGGGACAACTAATGAAAAACTGTTTTTT.

The rearrangement uses TRBV7-6 and TRBJ2-2; D unclear. The V end was cut by 1 base, the J end by 1 base, with 4 bases between. The CDR3 sequence is 14 residues long. Per the germline V gene, CDR1 is SGHVS and CDR2 is FNYEAQ. The CDR3 region has the DNA TGTGCCAGCAGCTTAGGGCAGAACACCGGGGAGCTGTTTTTT. Protein: CASSLGQNTGELFF.

The chain combines TRBV11-2 with TRBJ2-5; possibly TRBD2 for D (5 bases). Germline values: CDR1 SGHAT, CDR2 FQNNGV. V was pared by 10 bases and J by 2 bases, with 17 bases between. The CDR3 loop spans 14 amino acids. CDR3 in amino acids: CATPRVTLQETQYF. CDR3 DNA sequence: TGTGCCACCCCGCGGGTCACTCTACAAGAGACCCAGTACTTC.

The gene calls are TRBV11-2 and TRBJ2-5; TRBD2 aligns across 11 bases. The CDR3 runs to 17 residues. Germline V gene lookup returns CDR1 SGHAT and CDR2 FQNNGV. V shed 2 bases and J 1 base; nucleotides not matched to a gene: 6. CDR3 in DNA: TGTGCCAGCAGCTTACTAGCGGGGGGCTTGGGCCAAGAGACCCAGTACTTC. This translates into CASSLLAGGLGQETQYF.

The chain carries TRBV5-1 and TRBJ2-1; possibly TRBD2 for D (6 bases). CDR1 and CDR2 (germline): SGHRS, YFSETQ. CDR3 length: 12 amino acids. V was cut by 4 bases and J by 6 bases, with 8 bases left in between. CDR3: CASSAGSNEQFF. CDR3 in DNA: TGCGCCAGCAGCGCCGGGAGCAATGAGCAGTTCTTC.

The chain recombines TRBV30 with TRBJ2-2; D is perhaps TRBD1 (6 bases). The CDR3 contains 12 residues. Trimming took 6 bases from V and 7 from J, leaving 12 bases between them. CDR1 and CDR2 (germline): GTSNPN, SVGIG (reference sequence). The chain's CDR3 is CACMRGGGELFF. As DNA, the CDR3 is TGTGCCTGCATGCGAGGGGGCGGGGAGCTGTTTTTT.

The genes are TRBV19 and TRBJ2-1; 13 nucleotides align to TRBD2. The CDR3 is 16 amino acids. The V and J ends lost 7 bases and 9 bases, in that order; junction bases with no gene match: 12. Per germline, CDR1 LNHDA and CDR2 SQIVND (reference sequence). Written as DNA, the CDR3 is TGTGCCAGTACCGAACCTCGGGGACTAGCGGGAACTGAGCAGTTCTTC. It is translated as CASTEPRGLAGTEQFF.

The genes are TRBV7-9 and TRBJ2-1; tentatively, D is TRBD1 (5 bases). Trimming took off 5 bases at V and 6 bases at J, with 20 bases between the two ends. Germline-derived CDR1 and CDR2 are SEHNR and FQNEAQ (reference sequence). This CDR3 contains 16 residues. DNA of the CDR3: TGTGCCAGCAGCAATCCGTACCAGGGTTCCCCCAATGAGCAGTTCTTC. It codes for CASSNPYQGSPNEQFF.

V is TRBV27 and J is TRBJ2-1; tentative D call: TRBD1 (8 bases). V shed 5 bases and J shed 7 bases, with 15 bases lying between them. CDR3 length equals 14 residues. CDR1 MNHEY and CDR2 SMNVEV come from the germline V gene (reference sequence). Here the CDR3 reads CASSTGGGTNEQFF. CDR3 in DNA: TGTGCCAGCAGTACAGGGGGGGGAACGAATGAGCAGTTCTTC.

The J gene is TRBJ2-6, the V gene TRBV10-2; 7 positions match TRBD1. This CDR3 contains 15 residues. V dropped 6 bases and J dropped 2; count of bases not matched to a gene: 4. Germline-derived CDR1 and CDR2 are WSHSY and SAAADI. CDR3 DNA: TGCGCCAGCAGCCAAGACAGGGCTGGGGCCAACGTCCTGACTTTC. Amino acid sequence: CASSQDRAGANVLTF.

In this sample, this clone turned up once. This chain uses TRBV4-2 with TRBJ2-3; a possible D gene is TRBD1 (6 bases). Trimming stripped 0 bases from V and 1 base from J, with 11 bases between. Germline V gene lookup returns CDR1 LGHNA and CDR2 YNFKEQ. This CDR3 region has 16 residues. CDR3 residues: CASSQDTGSGTDTQYF. In DNA form, the CDR3 reads TGTGCCAGCAGCCAAGACACAGGGTCCGGCACAGATACGCAGTATTTT.

The J gene is TRBJ1-2, the V gene TRBV24-1; 8 nucleotides line up with TRBD1. V trimming: 4 bases; J trimming: 7 bases; junction bases outside the gene matches: 4. The CDR3 length is 13 residues. Germline CDR1 reads KGHDR; CDR2 reads SFDVKD. This CDR3 is CATSDRTGLGYTF. As DNA, the CDR3 is TGTGCCACCAGTGACCGGACAGGGCTTGGCTACACCTTC.

The V call is TRBV9, the J call TRBJ1-3, with D possibly being TRBD1 (6 bases). Trimming shortened V by 4 bases and J by 0 bases, and 17 bases separated the two germline ends. This CDR3 spans 17 amino acids. Germline V gene lookup returns CDR1 SGDLS and CDR2 YYNGEE. CDR3 nucleotide sequence: TGTGCCAGCAGCTTCCAGGACAGTAGCTACTCTGGAAACACCATATATTTT. Protein sequence: CASSFQDSSYSGNTIYF.